This record concerns one TCR beta chain sequence. What it binds is not known. Per germline, CDR1 LGHDT and CDR2 YNNKEL (reference sequence). This CDR3 is built from 15 residues. V was cut by 4 bases and J by 0 bases, with 10 bases left in between. The data are from a study of T cell responses to AZD1222 COVID-19 vaccine. Using immunoSEQ multiplex PCR, the repertoire was profiled, and TCRdb retains in-frame clones only, with some absent. The data show approximately 190,000 clones, with roughly 91% seen just once and approximately 0.98% held by the top ten. Study results and limitations: Clonal diversity was possibly underestimated; the donors were predominantly white British and more often female.

The clonotype comes from an adult in good health. This chain connects TRBV3-1 (or the pseudogene TRBV3-2) to TRBJ2-1, with a weak D call TRBD1 (6 bases). This material consisted of peripheral blood, taken on day 0 of AZD1222 vaccination. Here the CDR3 DNA reads TGTGCCAGCAGCCTTAAGGGGGTCTCCTACAATGAGCAGTTCTTC. As protein: CASSLKGVSYNEQFF.